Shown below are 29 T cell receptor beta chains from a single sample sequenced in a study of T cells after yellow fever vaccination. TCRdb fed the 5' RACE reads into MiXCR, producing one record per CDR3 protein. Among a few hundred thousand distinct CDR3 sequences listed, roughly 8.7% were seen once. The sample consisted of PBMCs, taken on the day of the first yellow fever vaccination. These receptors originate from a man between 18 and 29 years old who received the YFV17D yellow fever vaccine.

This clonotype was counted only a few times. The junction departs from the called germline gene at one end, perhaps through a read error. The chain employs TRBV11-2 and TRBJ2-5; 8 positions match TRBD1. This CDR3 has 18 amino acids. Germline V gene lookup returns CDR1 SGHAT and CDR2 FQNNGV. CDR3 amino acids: CASSLERTGTGYQETQYF. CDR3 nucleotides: TGTGCCAGCAGCCTAGAACGAACCGGGACAGGATATCAAGAGACCCAGTACTTC.

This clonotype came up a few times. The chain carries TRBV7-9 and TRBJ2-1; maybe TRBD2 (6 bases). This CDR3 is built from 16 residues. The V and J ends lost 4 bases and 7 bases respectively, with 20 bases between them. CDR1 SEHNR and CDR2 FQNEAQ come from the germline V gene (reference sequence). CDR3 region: CASSSPGLGLGNEQFF. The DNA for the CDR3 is TGTGCCAGCAGCTCCCCGGGACTCGGATTGGGAAATGAGCAGTTCTTC.

The CDR3 coding sequence is TGTGCCAGCAGTTACTCAACTAGCGGGGCCATCACAGATACGCAGTATTTT. Protein sequence: CASSYSTSGAITDTQYF. The chain couples TRBV6-5 to TRBJ2-3, with TRBD2 matching 10 bases. Germline CDR1 reads MNHEY; CDR2 reads SVGAGI. The CDR3 loop spans 17 amino acids. Losses at the gene ends were 0 bases for V and 2 bases for J; bases not matched to a gene: 5.

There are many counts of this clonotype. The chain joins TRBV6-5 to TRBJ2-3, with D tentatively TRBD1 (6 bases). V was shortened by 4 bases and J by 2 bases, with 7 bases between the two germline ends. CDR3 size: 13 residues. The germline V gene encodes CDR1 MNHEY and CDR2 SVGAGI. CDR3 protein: CASSWDNTDTQYF. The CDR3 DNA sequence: TGTGCCAGCAGTTGGGACAACACAGATACGCAGTATTTT.

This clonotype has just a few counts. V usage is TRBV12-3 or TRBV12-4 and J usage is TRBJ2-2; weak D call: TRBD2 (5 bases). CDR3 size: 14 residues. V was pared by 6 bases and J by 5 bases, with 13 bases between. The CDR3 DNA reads TGTGCCAGCAGCTGGAAAGGAGGAACCGGGGAGCTGTTTTTT. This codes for CASSWKGGTGELFF.

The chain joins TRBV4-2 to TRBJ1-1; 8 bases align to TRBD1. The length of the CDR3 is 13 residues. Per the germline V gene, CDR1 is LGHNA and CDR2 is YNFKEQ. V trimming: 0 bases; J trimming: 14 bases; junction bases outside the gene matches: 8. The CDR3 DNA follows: TGTGCCAGCAGCCAAGAGATCCGGGACAGGTCGTTCTTT. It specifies CASSQEIRDRSFF.

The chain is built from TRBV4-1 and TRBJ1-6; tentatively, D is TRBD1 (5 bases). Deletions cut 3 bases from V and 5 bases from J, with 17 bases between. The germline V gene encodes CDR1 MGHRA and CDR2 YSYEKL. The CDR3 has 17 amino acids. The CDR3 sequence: CASSHSTGLRDNSPLHF. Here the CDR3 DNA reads TGCGCCAGCAGCCACTCTACAGGTTTAAGAGATAATTCACCCCTCCACTTT.

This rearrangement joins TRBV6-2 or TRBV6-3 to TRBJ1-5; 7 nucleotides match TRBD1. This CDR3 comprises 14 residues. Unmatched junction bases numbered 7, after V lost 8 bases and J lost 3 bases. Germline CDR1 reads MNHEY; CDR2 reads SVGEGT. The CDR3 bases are TGTGCCAGCGACAGGGCCAGGGACAATCAGCCCCAGCATTTT. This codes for CASDRARDNQPQHF.

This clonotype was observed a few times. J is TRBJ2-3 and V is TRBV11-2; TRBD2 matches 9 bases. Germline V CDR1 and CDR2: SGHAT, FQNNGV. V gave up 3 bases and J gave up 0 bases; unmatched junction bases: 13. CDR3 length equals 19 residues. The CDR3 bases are TGTGCCAGCAGCTTTCTCTCGATGACTAGCGGAACTAGCACAGATACGCAGTATTTT. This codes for CASSFLSMTSGTSTDTQYF.

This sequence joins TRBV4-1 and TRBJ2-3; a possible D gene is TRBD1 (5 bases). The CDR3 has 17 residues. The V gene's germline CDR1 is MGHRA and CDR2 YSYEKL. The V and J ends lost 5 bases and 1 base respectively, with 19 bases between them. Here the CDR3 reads CASSIRSQGIGTDTQYF. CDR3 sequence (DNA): TGCGCCAGCAGCATCAGAAGTCAGGGTATAGGCACAGATACGCAGTATTTT.

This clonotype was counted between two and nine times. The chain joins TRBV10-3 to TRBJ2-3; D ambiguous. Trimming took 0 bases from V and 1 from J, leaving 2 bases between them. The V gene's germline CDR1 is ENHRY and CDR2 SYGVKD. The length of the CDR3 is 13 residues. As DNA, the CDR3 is TGTGCCATCAGTGAGTCTGGCACAGATACGCAGTATTTT. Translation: CAISESGTDTQYF.

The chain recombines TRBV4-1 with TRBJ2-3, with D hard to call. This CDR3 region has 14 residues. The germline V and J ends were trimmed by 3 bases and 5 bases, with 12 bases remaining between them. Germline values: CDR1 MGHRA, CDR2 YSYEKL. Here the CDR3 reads CASSHNRFQDTQYF. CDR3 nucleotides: TGCGCCAGCAGCCACAACAGATTTCAAGATACGCAGTATTTT.

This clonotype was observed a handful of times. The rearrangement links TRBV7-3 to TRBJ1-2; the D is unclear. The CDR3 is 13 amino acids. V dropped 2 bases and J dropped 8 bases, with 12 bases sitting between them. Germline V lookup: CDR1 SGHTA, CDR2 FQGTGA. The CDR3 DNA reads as TGTGCCAGCAGCTTAGGGGAGCACGGAGGCTACACCTTC. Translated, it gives CASSLGEHGGYTF.

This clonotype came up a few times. DNA for the CDR3: TGTGCCAGCAGTTTCGACCACGGGACAGGCGGCGAGCAGTACTTC. This codes for CASSFDHGTGGEQYF. The V and J genes are TRBV28 and TRBJ2-7; 8 nucleotides agree with TRBD1. Germline CDR1 MDHEN, CDR2 SYDVKM. V lost 3 bases to trimming and J lost 6 bases; unmatched junction nucleotides: 10. The CDR3 runs 15 residues.

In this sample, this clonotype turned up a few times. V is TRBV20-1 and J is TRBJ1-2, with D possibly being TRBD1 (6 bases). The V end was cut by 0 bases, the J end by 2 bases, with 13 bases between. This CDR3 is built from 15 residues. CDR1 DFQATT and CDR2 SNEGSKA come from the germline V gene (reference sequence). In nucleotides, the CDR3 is TGCAGTGCTAGAGATACCGCAGGGGCGAACTATGGCTACACCTTC. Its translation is CSARDTAGANYGYTF.

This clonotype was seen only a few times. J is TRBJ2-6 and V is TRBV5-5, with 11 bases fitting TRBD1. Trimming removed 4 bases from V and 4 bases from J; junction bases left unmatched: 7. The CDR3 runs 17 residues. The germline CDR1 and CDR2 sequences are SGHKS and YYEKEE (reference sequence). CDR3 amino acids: CASSLGQGASGANVLTF. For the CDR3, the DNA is TGTGCCAGCAGCCTAGGACAGGGGGCGTCGGGGGCCAACGTCCTGACTTTC.

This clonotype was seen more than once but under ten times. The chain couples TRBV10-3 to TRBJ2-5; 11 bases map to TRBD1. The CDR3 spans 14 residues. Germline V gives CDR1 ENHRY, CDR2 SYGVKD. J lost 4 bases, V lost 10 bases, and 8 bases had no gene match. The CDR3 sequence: CATWDRGSGETQYF. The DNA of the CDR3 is TGTGCCACCTGGGACAGGGGGTCAGGAGAGACCCAGTACTTC.

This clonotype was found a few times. Written as DNA, the CDR3 is TGCGCCAGCAGCTCACCAGGGGGAGCCCAAGAGACCCAGTACTTC. This gives the protein CASSSPGGAQETQYF. J is TRBJ2-5 and V is TRBV5-1; 7 bases agree with TRBD1. This CDR3 has 15 amino acids. V lost 3 bases to trimming and J lost 1 base; unmatched junction nucleotides: 6. Germline CDR1 reads SGHRS; CDR2 reads YFSETQ.

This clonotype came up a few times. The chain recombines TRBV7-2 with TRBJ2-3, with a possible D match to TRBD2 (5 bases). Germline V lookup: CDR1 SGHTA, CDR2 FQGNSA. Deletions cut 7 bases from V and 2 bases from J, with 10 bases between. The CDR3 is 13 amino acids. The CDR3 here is CASTGFYTDTQYF. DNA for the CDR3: TGTGCCAGCACGGGGTTTTACACAGATACGCAGTATTTT.

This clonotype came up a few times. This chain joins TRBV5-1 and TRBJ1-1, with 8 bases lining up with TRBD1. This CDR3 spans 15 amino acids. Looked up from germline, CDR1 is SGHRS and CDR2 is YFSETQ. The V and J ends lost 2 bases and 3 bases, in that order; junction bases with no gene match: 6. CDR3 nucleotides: TGCGCCAGCAGCTTCGGACAGGGTCGGGACACTGAAGCTTTCTTT. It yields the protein CASSFGQGRDTEAFF.

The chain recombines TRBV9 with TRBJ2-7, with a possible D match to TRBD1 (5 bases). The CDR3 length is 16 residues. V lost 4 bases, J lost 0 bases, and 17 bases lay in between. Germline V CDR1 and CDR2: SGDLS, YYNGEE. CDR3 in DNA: TGTGCCAGCAGCTACCCATGGGGCGTAAGCTCCTACGAGCAGTACGTC. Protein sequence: CASSYPWGVSSYEQYV.

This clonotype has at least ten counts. The CDR3: CASSESGDTQYF. The CDR3 coding sequence is TGTGCCAGCAGCGAAAGCGGAGATACGCAGTATTTT. The genes are TRBV7-9 and TRBJ2-3; D may be TRBD2 (5 bases). CDR1 is SEHNR and CDR2 is FQNEAQ in the germline V gene (reference sequence). V lost 5 bases, J lost 5 bases, and 8 bases lay in between. The CDR3 runs 12 residues.

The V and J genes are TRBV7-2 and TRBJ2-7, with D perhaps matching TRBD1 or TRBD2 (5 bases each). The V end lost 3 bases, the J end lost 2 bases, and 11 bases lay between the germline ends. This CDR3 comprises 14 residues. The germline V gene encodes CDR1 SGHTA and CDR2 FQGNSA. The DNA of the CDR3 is TGTGCCAGCAGCTTCGATTGGGGACCCTACGAGCAGTACGTC. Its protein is CASSFDWGPYEQYV.

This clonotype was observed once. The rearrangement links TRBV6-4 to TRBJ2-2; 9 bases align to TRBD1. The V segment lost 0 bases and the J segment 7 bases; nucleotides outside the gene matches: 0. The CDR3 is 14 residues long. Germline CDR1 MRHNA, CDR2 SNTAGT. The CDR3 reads CASSDSTGGGELFF. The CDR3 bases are TGTGCCAGCAGTGACTCGACAGGGGGCGGGGAGCTGTTTTTT.

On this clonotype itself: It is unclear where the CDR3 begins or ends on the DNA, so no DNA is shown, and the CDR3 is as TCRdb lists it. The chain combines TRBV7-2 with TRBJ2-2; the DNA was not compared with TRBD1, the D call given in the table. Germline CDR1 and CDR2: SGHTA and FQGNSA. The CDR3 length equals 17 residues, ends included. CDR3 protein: CASSSSGQGRGNGELFF.

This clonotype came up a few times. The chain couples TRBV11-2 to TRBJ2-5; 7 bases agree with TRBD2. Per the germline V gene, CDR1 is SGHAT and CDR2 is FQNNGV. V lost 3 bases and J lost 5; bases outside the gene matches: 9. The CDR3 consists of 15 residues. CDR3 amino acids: CASSFRAEGGETQYF. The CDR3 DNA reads TGTGCCAGCAGCTTTAGGGCAGAGGGAGGGGAGACCCAGTACTTC.

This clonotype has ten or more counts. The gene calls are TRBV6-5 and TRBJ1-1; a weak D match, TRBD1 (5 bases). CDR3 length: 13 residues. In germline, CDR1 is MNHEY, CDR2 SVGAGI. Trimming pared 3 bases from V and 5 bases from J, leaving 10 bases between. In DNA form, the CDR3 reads TGTGCCAGCAGTTATCGGGACCAGACTGAAGCTTTCTTT. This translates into CASSYRDQTEAFF.

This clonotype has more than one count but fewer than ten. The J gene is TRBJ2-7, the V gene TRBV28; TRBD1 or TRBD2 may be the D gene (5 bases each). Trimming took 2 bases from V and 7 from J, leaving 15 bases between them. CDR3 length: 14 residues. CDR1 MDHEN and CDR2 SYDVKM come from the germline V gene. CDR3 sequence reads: CASSLGGPSGEQYV. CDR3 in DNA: TGTGCCAGCAGTTTAGGGGGACCGTCGGGGGAGCAGTACGTC.

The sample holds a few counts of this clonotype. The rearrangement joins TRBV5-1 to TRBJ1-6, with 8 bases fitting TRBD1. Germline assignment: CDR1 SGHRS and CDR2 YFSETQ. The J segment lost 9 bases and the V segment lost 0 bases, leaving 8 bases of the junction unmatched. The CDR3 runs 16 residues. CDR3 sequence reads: CASSLGVGTGASPLHF. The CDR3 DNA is TGCGCCAGCAGCTTGGGAGTCGGGACAGGAGCTTCACCCCTCCACTTT.